This entry is about one T cell receptor (beta chain). Its antigen is currently unknown. The data are from a study of identifying expanded T cells in peripheral blood. The germline gives CDR1 SGHTS, CDR2 YDEGEE. V was trimmed by 4 bases and J by 5 bases, leaving 18 bases between them. The CDR3 totals 16 residues. Method: immunoSEQ multiplex PCR; TCRdb's copy keeps in-frame clones and lacks some. The data show approximately 90,000 clones, about 88% seen once. Study findings and constraints: Across healthy donors, higher total template counts meant significantly greater roughly 2-week count variance.

The sequence was obtained from a person aged 18 to 75 in good health. The source material was blood. This chain links TRBV5-8 with TRBJ2-2, with D perhaps matching TRBD2 (6 bases). CDR3 coding DNA: TGTGCCAGCAGCGAACGACCCGCCGGGAGAACCGGGGAGCTGTTTTTT. It codes for CASSERPAGRTGELFF.